These T cell receptor beta chains were read from a single sample in a study of blood T cell repertoires in COVID-19. Assay: immunoSEQ multiplex PCR; the TCRdb copy retains only in-frame clones and omits some. The table records about 260,000 clones, around nine tenths of them present only once. Sequenced material: peripheral blood. The receptor source for this set is a woman aged 30 to 39 with COVID-19, enrolled during active disease. The CDR3 runs from the conserved cysteine through the conserved F or W. The D gene is left open where the match is weak. Expanded clones are given a class, and other clones once, few, many or no size at all.

TRBJ1-6	few	17	NA	TRBV15	TGTGCCACCAGCAGAGATGACACGGCGCGGGGGGATTCACCCCTCCACTTT	CATSRDDTARGDSPLHF
TRBJ2-3	NA	14	TRBD2	TRBV20-1	TGCAGTGCTAGTAAGCGGGGTAGCACAGATACGCAGTATTTT	CSASKRGSTDTQYF
TRBJ1-6	NA	12	NA	TRBV7-9	TGTGCCAGCAGCGCGGAAGGGGCACCCCTCCACTTT	CASSAEGAPLHF
TRBJ1-1	NA	14	TRBD1	TRBV10-3	TGTGCCAGCAAACAGGGGGCCATGAACACTGAAGCTTTCTTT	CASKQGAMNTEAFF
TRBJ1-2	NA	11	NA	TRBV20-1	TGCAGTGCTAGCACGAGGCCTGGCTACACCTTC	CSASTRPGYTF
TRBJ2-3	NA	15	NA	TRBV10-3	TGTGCCATCAGTAAAGGGACAAGGGCCCAGGATACGCAGTATTTT	CAISKGTRAQDTQYF
TRBJ1-2	NA	13	NA	TRBV5-1	TGCGCCAGCAGCTTAGGGTCAGGGGATGGCTACACCTTC	CASSLGSGDGYTF
TRBJ2-7	NA	15	TRBD1	TRBV7-6	TGTGCCAGCAGCCCCCAACCGGGACAGGCCTACGAGCAGTACTTC	CASSPQPGQAYEQYF
TRBJ2-3	NA	14	NA	TRBV9	TGTGCCAGCAGCGTTAGCGGCATCACAGATACGCAGTATTTT	CASSVSGITDTQYF
TRBJ1-6	NA	18	NA	TRBV9	TGTGCCAGCAGCGTAGGGACAGCTGTGCCTAATATTGTTTCACCCCTCCACTTT	CASSVGTAVPNIVSPLHF
TRBJ2-7	NA	16	NA	TRBV28	TGTGCCAGCAGTCTCTTACTCGTGCAGGGTATCTACGAGCAGTACTTC	CASSLLLVQGIYEQYF
TRBJ2-7	NA	14	NA	TRBV27	TGTGCCAGCAGTCCAATTTTAACAACCTACGAGCAGTACTTC	CASSPILTTYEQYF
TRBJ2-7	NA	14	TRBD1	TRBV6-2/TRBV6-3	TGTGCCAGCAGTCGGACAGGGTGGGGCCTTGAGCAGTACTTC	CASSRTGWGLEQYF
TRBJ2-7	NA	15	NA	TRBV2	TGTGCCAGCAGTGAAGGGGGGGGCGCGTTCTACGAGCAGTACTTC	CASSEGGGAFYEQYF
TRBJ1-6	NA	13	NA	TRBV2	TGTGCCAGCAGACAGGGTTGGAATTCACCCCTCCACTTT	CASRQGWNSPLHF
TRBJ1-1	NA	17	TRBD1	TRBV5-4	TGTGCCAGCAGCCCCCCGCCCGGACAGGGATCGAACACTGAAGCTTTCTTT	CASSPPPGQGSNTEAFF
TRBJ2-7	NA	13	TRBD2	TRBV4-1	TGCGCCAGCTCGGACGGGGGGGCCTACGAGCAGTACTTC	CASSDGGAYEQYF
TRBJ2-1	NA	15	TRBD2	TRBV30	TGTGCCTGGAGCGATGGGACTAGCGGATACAATGAGCAGTTCTTC	CAWSDGTSGYNEQFF